Given below is one T cell receptor (beta chain) in context. Its antigen is still unknown. Base-call qualities are not available, and no considerably larger clone is one nucleotide away. The data stem from a study of blood T cells in healthy people across ages (dated by TCRdb to the mid-2010s). For the study in its entirety: Template switching captured roughly one uniquely barcoded TCR beta cDNA molecule per two T cells in model experiments. The study measured age-related changes in TCR beta repertoire diversity using deep sequencing normalized with unique cDNA molecular identifiers. Donors were grouped into four age groups: young (average roughly 17 years), middle-aged (about 38), aged (about 60) and long-lived (around 80). For two donors (one aged 18 to 30 and one aged 80 or older), the study analyzed two additional independent replicas of 1 million unique cDNA reads from the same blood draw.

What the work shows at the level of the full study, not this receptor alone: Observed TCR beta diversity per million T cells fell roughly linearly with age, and a significant reduction was already apparent by age around 40. Compared with the aged group, the long-lived group had more naive CD4+ T cells, fewer expanded clones and increased TCR diversity, suggesting age selection. Because profiling used bulk unsorted PBMCs, naive and antigen-experienced compartments could not be compared conclusively. Estimates of total diversity based on one million sequenced T cells were regarded as lower bounds and as underestimates. Observed TCR beta diversity correlated strongly with the percentage of naive T cells measured by flow cytometry. Because the CMV infection status of the donors was unknown, age-related changes in expanded clonotypes may potentially have been confounded.

Receptor libraries were prepared by 5' RACE. TCRdb records Illumina HiSeq 2500 as the sequencer. A second PCR of roughly 6 to 11 cycles was run with a J-beta primer mix and a sample-barcoded 5' primer. Each TCR beta cDNA molecule received a unique molecular identifier from a template-switch 5' adaptor carrying 12 random nucleotides. Each sample yielded at least 2.5 million CDR3-containing paired-end reads. The Mint cDNA synthesis kit, primed by a TRBC-specific oligonucleotide, was used to synthesize first-strand cDNA from all RNA. After uracil-DNA glycosylase treatment, a first 18-cycle PCR used universal primers M1SS and BC2_uni_R on all cDNA. In the authors' own workflow: Each sample was normalized by randomly selecting 1 million high-quality reads, each carrying a distinct molecular identifier. Reads sharing molecular identifiers were discarded rather than binned into consensus sequences. CDR3 identification, clonotype clustering and error correction used MiTCR with a Q25 quality threshold and the strictest error-elimination algorithm. A nonparametric unseen species model using Euler transformation provided a lower-bound estimate of total TCR beta diversity. TCRdb applied fastp at Q25 and MiXCR to the public reads, then kept only in-frame beta chains. Each record represents a unique CDR3 protein, reported with the most common genes and DNA among its rows. The V and J calls reflect TCRdb's pipeline rather than the authors' work. This sample has 780,000 or so distinct CDR3 sequences in its table, and roughly 25% of those were observed once. Roughly 3.5% of the sample rests with the top ten.

The CDR3 goes from the cysteine to the phenylalanine over 14 residues. CDR3 DNA only is kept here, 42 bases in frame from base 1. The germline V gene sets CDR1 to MDHEN and CDR2 to SYDVKM. Trimming takes 6 bases from V and 2 bases from J, and the germline ends sit 14 bases apart. Donors were 39 systemically healthy Caucasian individuals from Russia aged roughly 6 to 90 years. Each donor gave about 9.8 milliliters of peripheral blood, drawn into EDTA-treated Vacutainer tubes. Ficoll-Paque density-gradient centrifugation was used to isolate PBMCs, with at least 6 million per sample. Total RNA was extracted from PBMCs with Trizol reagent, with at least 6 micrograms obtained per sample. Naive CD45RAhigh/CD27high T cell percentages were measured by flow cytometry on a PBMC aliquot from every donor. These data also featured in a second study, about T cells of mothers and their children. According to the second study: Nine systemically healthy Caucasian individuals served as donors, namely three mothers together with their six children. cDNA synthesis used all of the extracted RNA, with roughly 1.5 ug of RNA in each 15 ul reaction. In the second PCR, the M1S primer added sample barcodes and 2-4 random nucleotides. Over 9.5 million TCR beta CDR3 reads were obtained for each mother, and millions of reads were obtained for each child. TCR recombination output is similarly shaped by thymic selection in related and unrelated pairs, with a minor effect exerted by inherited differences. Normalized repertoire overlap was always found to be slightly, but never significantly, higher in related mother-child pairs than in unrelated mother-child pairs. No persistent microchimeric T cell clones were detected, at a sensitivity of around 100 clones per million clonotypes. Deep NGS was used in the study to compare the TCR beta repertoires of mothers and children and to look for features that separate related mother-child pairs from unrelated individuals. On average, the children were about 12 +/- 4 years old, while the mothers were approximately 40 +/- 4 years old. After adapters were ligated using NEBNext reagents, the libraries underwent 100+100 nt paired-end sequencing on an Illumina HiSeq 2000. Mother and child libraries were prepared a month apart and sequenced in separate runs to prevent cross-contamination. For each donor, between about 450,000 and 2,300,000 distinct TCR beta clonotypes were identified. Naive TCR beta clonotypes were estimated from low-frequency clonotypes matched to each donor's FACS-determined naive share, without sorting.

This TCR derives from a boy younger than 18 in good health. The rearranged segments are TRBV28 and TRBJ2-7, and possibly TRBD1, on 8 matching bases. The sequenced sample was blood. The CDR3 has the sequence CASSLQGGTYEQYF. The DNA reads as follows: TGTGCCAGCAGCCTACAGGGGGGGACCTACGAGCAGTACTTC.